These 22 T cell receptor beta chains share one sample of origin, sequenced in a study of cytomegalovirus exposure and HLA in healthy donors. With 60 Vbeta and 13 Jbeta primers, the PCR was carried out. TCRdb keeps only in-frame clones here, not all; method: immunoSEQ multiplex PCR. This sample has under 200,000 clones, with more than 60% found just once. The sequenced material came from PBMCs. These receptors were collected from a woman between 25 and 40 years old in good health and CMV-seronegative.

This clone showed up just once. This chain connects TRBV18 to TRBJ1-4, with D maybe TRBD1 (6 bases). CDR1 KGHSH and CDR2 LQKENI come from the germline V gene. The CDR3 spans 14 residues. Trimming stripped 0 bases from V and 8 bases from J, with 10 bases between. The CDR3 sequence: CASSPPERGEKLFF. DNA for the CDR3: TGTGCCAGCTCACCACCAGAGAGGGGGGAAAAACTGTTTTTT.

The CDR3 DNA follows: TGTGCCAGCAACCGATTACAGGGTAATCAGCCCCAGCATTTT. It translates to CASNRLQGNQPQHF. The gene calls are TRBV2 and TRBJ1-5; TRBD1 is a possible D gene (6 bases). CDR3 length: 14 residues. V was clipped by 7 bases and J by 4 bases, with 14 bases between them. CDR1 is SNHLY and CDR2 is FYNNEI in the germline V gene.

The chain employs TRBV2 and TRBJ2-5, with D possibly matching TRBD2 (5 bases). Germline loops: CDR1 SNHLY, CDR2 FYNNEI. Trimming cost V 5 bases and J 4 bases, with 14 bases left between them. The CDR3 runs to 14 residues. CDR3 residues: CASSYGVSGETQYF. In DNA, the CDR3 is TGTGCCAGCAGTTACGGGGTATCTGGAGAGACCCAGTACTTC.

The rearrangement joins TRBV18 to TRBJ1-1; 7 bases line up with TRBD1. V lost 1 base, J lost 2 bases, and 4 bases stayed unmatched. The V gene's germline CDR1 is KGHSH and CDR2 LQKENI. The CDR3 spans 15 residues. The chain's CDR3 is CASSPLGQANTEAFF. The CDR3 coding sequence is TGTGCCAGCTCACCACTTGGACAGGCAAACACTGAAGCTTTCTTT.

The V call is TRBV5-1, the J call TRBJ2-7; 7 nucleotides match TRBD2. V trimming: 1 base; J trimming: 6 bases; junction bases outside the gene matches: 13. CDR1 and CDR2 (germline): SGHRS, YFSETQ. This CDR3 region has 16 residues. CDR3 sequence (DNA): TGCGCCAGCAGCTTGTTATCGGGGGGAAACCCAACCGAGCAGTACTTC. It codes for CASSLLSGGNPTEQYF.

The chain links TRBV4-1 to TRBJ1-2; maybe TRBD1 (5 bases). CDR1 and CDR2 (germline): MGHRA, YSYEKL. The CDR3 is made up of 16 amino acids. V lost 4 bases to trimming and J lost 3 bases, with 18 bases between them. CDR3 DNA sequence: TGCGCCAGCAGCCCGGACATGGGTGGGTTAGACTATGGCTACACCTTC. Translation: CASSPDMGGLDYGYTF.

This chain links TRBV7-6 with TRBJ1-3; unclear D gene. Germline V lookup: CDR1 SGHVS, CDR2 FNYEAQ. This CDR3 has 16 amino acids. The V gene lost 0 bases and the J gene lost 4 bases, with 13 bases spanning the gap. The chain's CDR3 is CASSLAAALEGNTIYF. The CDR3 region has the DNA TGTGCCAGCAGCTTAGCGGCGGCTCTGGAGGGAAACACCATATATTTT.

The CDR3 is CAINPGVTYNEQFF. CDR3 DNA: TGTGCCATCAATCCAGGGGTAACCTACAATGAGCAGTTCTTC. J is TRBJ2-1 and V is TRBV10-3; TRBD1 might be the D (6 bases). V was pared by 7 bases and J by 2 bases, with 12 bases between. The CDR3 runs to 14 residues. From germline, CDR1 is ENHRY and CDR2 SYGVKD.

The chain uses TRBV6-1 and TRBJ1-1; a possible D gene is TRBD1 (5 bases). The length of the CDR3 is 13 residues. Looked up from germline, CDR1 is MNHNS and CDR2 is SASEGT. V was cut by 6 bases and J by 1 base, with 9 bases left in between. The CDR3 region is CASRAGQNTEAFF. The CDR3 bases are TGTGCCAGCAGGGCAGGACAGAACACTGAAGCTTTCTTT.

This sequence joins TRBV5-1 and TRBJ2-5; 14 nucleotides align to TRBD2. The CDR3 totals 16 residues. V shed 5 bases, J shed 1 base, and the junction held 4 bases outside the gene matches. Germline V lookup: CDR1 SGHRS, CDR2 YFSETQ. CDR3 amino acids: CASRSGLAGGQETQYF. In nucleotides, the CDR3 is TGCGCCAGCAGATCCGGACTAGCGGGGGGCCAAGAGACCCAGTACTTC.

The V gene is TRBV5-1, the J gene TRBJ2-5; D may be TRBD1 (6 bases). Germline loops: CDR1 SGHRS, CDR2 YFSETQ. Trimming removed 0 bases at V and 4 bases at J, with 13 bases between. The CDR3 spans 15 residues. DNA of the CDR3: TGCGCCAGCAGCTTGGAAGGGGGAAGGGGAGAGACCCAGTACTTC. It yields the protein CASSLEGGRGETQYF. Full variable domain (outside the CDR3, taken from reference TRBV5-1 and TRBJ2-5): KAGVTQTPRYLIKTRGQQVTLSCSPISGHRSVSWYQQTPGQGLQFLFEYFSETQRNKGNFPGRFSGRQFSNSRSEMNVSTLELGDSALYLCASSLEGGRGETQYFGPGTRLLVL.

This chain links TRBV6-6 with TRBJ2-2; a possible D gene is TRBD1 (6 bases). Germline V lookup: CDR1 MNHNY, CDR2 SVGAGI (reference sequence). Trimming left V 8 bases short and J 3 bases short, with 13 bases between. This CDR3 contains 14 residues. CDR3 nucleotide sequence: TGTGCCAGCCTTGGACAGCCTTACACCGGGGAGCTGTTTTTT. Protein product: CASLGQPYTGELFF.

This chain uses TRBV5-6 with TRBJ1-4; 7 bases are shared with TRBD1. The ends lost 3 bases at V and 6 bases at J; junction bases unmatched: 11. The CDR3 consists of 16 residues. CDR1 and CDR2 from the germline V gene are SGHDT and YYEEEE. CDR3 region: CASSSVRQGIYEKLFF. DNA of the CDR3: TGTGCCAGCAGCTCCGTTCGACAGGGAATTTATGAAAAACTGTTTTTT.

About this clone itself: Additional DNA sequences in this sample encode the identical CDR3. The chain links TRBV5-1 to TRBJ2-5; the D gene is possibly TRBD2 (6 bases). V shed 0 bases and J shed 4 bases, with 10 bases lying between them. The CDR3 length is 14 residues. Per the germline V gene, CDR1 is SGHRS and CDR2 is YFSETQ. DNA for the CDR3: TGCGCCAGCAGCTTGGGGGGACTGGGAGAGACCCAGTACTTC. Translated, it gives CASSLGGLGETQYF.

The gene calls are TRBV5-6 and TRBJ1-4; D gene uncertain. Trimming took 0 bases from V and 10 from J, leaving 10 bases between them. CDR1 is SGHDT, CDR2 YYEEEE, per germline. CDR3 length: 13 residues. CDR3 region: CASSLGRAGKLFF. The CDR3 bases are TGTGCCAGCAGCTTGGGTAGGGCGGGAAAACTGTTTTTT. Combining the CDR3 with reference TRBV5-6 and TRBJ1-4 gives the whole variable domain DAGVTQSPTHLIKTRGQQVTLRCSPKSGHDTVSWYQQALGQGPQFIFQYYEEEERQRGNFPDRFSGHQFPNYSSELNVNALLLGDSALYLCASSLGRAGKLFFGSGTQLSVL.

The chain has TRBV15 and TRBJ1-2, with unresolved D. Trimming cost V 5 bases and J 2 bases, with 9 bases left between them. The CDR3 spans 13 residues. CDR1 and CDR2 (germline): LNHNV, YYDKDF (reference sequence). Written as DNA, the CDR3 is TGTGCCACCAGCCCCCCGGGGAACTATGGCTACACCTTC. Its protein is CATSPPGNYGYTF.

The chain employs TRBV5-1 and TRBJ2-7; 10 nucleotides match TRBD1. The junction had 6 bases not matched to a gene; V was cut back by 0 bases and J by 6 bases. Germline V gene lookup returns CDR1 SGHRS and CDR2 YFSETQ. The CDR3 sequence is 15 residues long. The CDR3 loop reads CASSLGGTGASEQYF. The CDR3 bases are TGCGCCAGCAGCTTGGGGGGGACAGGGGCATCCGAGCAGTACTTC.

This clone was detected only a few times. The chain has TRBV6-6 and TRBJ1-1, with 7 bases matching TRBD1. The CDR3 extends over 11 amino acids. The V and J ends lost 7 bases and 5 bases, in that order; junction bases with no gene match: 1. Germline V gene data show CDR1 as MNHNY and CDR2 as SVGAGI (reference sequence). CDR3: CASTRGTEAFF. As DNA, the CDR3 is TGTGCCAGCACCAGGGGGACTGAAGCTTTCTTT.

This sequence joins TRBV28 and TRBJ2-7, with D perhaps TRBD1 (6 bases). Germline V lookup: CDR1 MDHEN, CDR2 SYDVKM. Trimming cost V 7 bases and J 4 bases, with 20 bases left between them. The CDR3 consists of 15 residues. The CDR3 nucleotides are TGTGCCAGCACCTCGGGGTACAACAGGGAGTACGAGCAGTACTTC. Amino acid sequence: CASTSGYNREYEQYF.

J is TRBJ2-5 and V is TRBV19; TRBD2 matches at 10 bases. V gave up 6 bases and J gave up 5 bases; unmatched junction bases: 9. The CDR3 totals 15 residues. Germline V gene data show CDR1 as LNHDA and CDR2 as SQIVND (reference sequence). This chain's CDR3 is CASRDSSGGYETQYF. The CDR3 DNA reads TGTGCCAGTAGGGACTCTAGCGGGGGTTACGAGACCCAGTACTTC.

This chain uses TRBV7-2 with TRBJ2-5; D is undetermined. The DNA matches TRBJ2-7 better at its end, which makes the J call doubtful. Germline CDR1 reads SGHTA; CDR2 reads FQGNSA. This CDR3 has 15 amino acids. CDR3 in DNA: TGTGCCAGCAGCTTAGGGGTGGAGTTCTCCTACGAGCAGTACTTC. It codes for CASSLGVEFSYEQYF.

The gene calls are TRBV7-9 and TRBJ1-2, with 9 bases that match TRBD1. CDR3 length: 16 amino acids. V was pared by 4 bases and J by 4 bases, with 10 bases of the junction left unmatched. Germline CDR1 and CDR2: SEHNR and FQNEAQ (reference sequence). The CDR3 nucleotides are TGTGCCAGCAGCTCACCGGTGGGGGACAGGGTCTATGGCTACACCTTC. Its protein product is CASSSPVGDRVYGYTF. Full variable domain (remainder filled in from reference TRBV7-9 and TRBJ1-2): DTGVSQNPRHKITKRGQNVTFRCDPISEHNRLYWYRQTLGQGPEFLTYFQNEAQLEKSRLLSDRFSAERPKGSFSTLEIQRTEQGDSAMYLCASSSPVGDRVYGYTFGSGTRLTVV.